Many counts were recorded for the clone carrying this T cell receptor beta chain. The source of the sample is a study of identical twins. The CDR3 runs 13 residues. Germline lookup yields CDR1 SGHRS and CDR2 YFSETQ. V was clipped by 4 bases and J by 4 bases; unmatched bases: 4. In TCRdb, the 5' RACE reads were re-called with MiXCR into one record per CDR3 protein. Here the sample spans about 280,000 distinct CDR3 sequences, around 8.8% being singletons. This sample was shared with a second study, whose subject was yellow fever vaccine responses in identical twins.

The sequenced sample was memory (CD45RO+) T cells sorted from blood. This chain joins TRBV5-1 and TRBJ1-1; 7 nucleotides agree with TRBD1. The clonotype comes from a woman under 30 in good health. The CDR3 DNA reads as TGCGCCAGCAGCCCCGGGACAGTCACTGAAGCTTTCTTT. This codes for CASSPGTVTEAFF.